A selection of T cell receptor beta chains follows, all from one sample in a study of blood T cell repertoires in COVID-19. Some clones are missing from TCRdb's copy, which holds only in-frame ones; the method was immunoSEQ multiplex PCR. The sample yields about 140,000 clones, around 88% seen once. Sequenced input: peripheral blood. The receptors were gathered from a man in his sixties with active or convalescent COVID-19. The CDR3 runs from the conserved cysteine through the conserved F or W. Each record gives: D gene, CDR3 length, V gene, J gene, clone size, CDR3 protein, CDR3 DNA. A D gene is named only where the DNA matches it firmly. Size values are once, few and many counts, or a class for expanded clones, and some rows have none.

TRBD2	17	TRBV6-6	TRBJ2-7	-	CASSPGTSGGLRGEQYF	TGTGCCAGCAGTCCAGGGACTAGCGGGGGCTTGAGAGGCGAGCAGTACTTC
-	13	TRBV2	TRBJ2-7	-	CASRFQTGYEQYF	TGTGCCAGCAGATTCCAGACAGGTTACGAGCAGTACTTC
TRBD2	15	TRBV6-1	TRBJ2-3	-	CASSEDGRPADTQYF	TGTGCCAGCAGTGAGGACGGGAGGCCAGCAGATACGCAGTATTTT
-	15	TRBV6-2/TRBV6-3	TRBJ1-2	-	CASSYSPTGPYGYTF	TGTGCCAGCAGTTACTCCCCGACAGGTCCCTATGGCTACACCTTC
TRBD2	13	TRBV5-1	TRBJ2-1	-	CASSPGTSGEQFF	TGCGCCAGCAGCCCCGGGACTAGCGGTGAGCAGTTCTTC
-	11	TRBV2	TRBJ2-1	many	CASRKRLEQFF	TGTGCCAGCAGAAAGAGACTAGAGCAGTTCTTC
TRBD1	14	TRBV6-5	TRBJ2-3	-	CASSYTGGIDTQYF	TGTGCCAGCAGTTACACAGGGGGGATAGATACGCAGTATTTT
TRBD1	13	TRBV12-5	TRBJ2-5	-	CASGATGVETQYF	TGTGCTAGTGGTGCTACAGGGGTAGAGACCCAGTACTTC
-	17	TRBV5-1	TRBJ1-2	-	CASSLPVGPSEGWGYTF	TGCGCCAGCAGCTTGCCGGTCGGGCCTTCGGAGGGGTGGGGCTACACCTTC
-	13	TRBV14	TRBJ1-1	-	CASSQARVTEAFF	TGTGCCAGCAGCCAAGCCCGGGTTACTGAAGCTTTCTTT
-	14	TRBV3-1/TRBV3-2	TRBJ2-3	-	CASSHLRGTDTQYF	TGTGCCAGCAGCCATTTGCGAGGCACAGATACGCAGTATTTT
-	16	TRBV5-1	TRBJ2-1	-	CASSLASGRTSNEQFF	TGCGCCAGCAGCTTGGCCAGTGGCAGGACAAGCAATGAGCAGTTCTTC
-	13	TRBV9	TRBJ2-7	-	CASSVASGTEQYF	TGTGCCAGCAGCGTAGCTTCGGGAACCGAGCAGTACTTC
-	17	TRBV6-6	TRBJ1-1	-	CASSPGRSSLLNTEAFF	TGTGCCAGCAGTCCTGGCCGGAGCTCTTTGCTGAACACTGAAGCTTTCTTT
TRBD2	15	TRBV11-3	TRBJ2-1	-	CASSLGGSSYNEQFF	TGTGCCAGCAGCTTGGGGGGGAGCTCCTACAATGAGCAGTTCTTC
-	16	TRBV4-2	TRBJ1-1	-	CASSQEYGDIATEAFF	TGTGCCAGCAGCCAAGAATATGGGGACATTGCGACTGAAGCTTTCTTT
-	11	TRBV7-2	TRBJ2-7	once	CASSFRGEQYF	TGTGCCAGCAGCTTTAGAGGGGAGCAGTACTTC
-	14	TRBV18	TRBJ2-7	-	CASSATGEGYEQYF	TGTGCCAGCTCAGCGACAGGGGAGGGCTACGAGCAGTACTTC
-	17	TRBV27	TRBJ2-1	few	CASTAPGGSISYNEQFF	TGTGCCAGCACCGCCCCGGGTGGTAGTATCTCCTACAATGAGCAGTTCTTC
-	13	TRBV30	TRBJ2-7	-	CAWSESGSLEQYF	TGTGCCTGGAGTGAATCTGGGAGTCTCGAGCAGTACTTC
TRBD1	13	TRBV6-5	TRBJ1-2	-	CASRETGGEGYTF	TGTGCCAGCAGAGAGACAGGGGGAGAGGGCTACACCTTC
-	13	TRBV10-3	TRBJ1-1	-	CAIAAGGDTEAFF	TGTGCCATCGCAGCGGGAGGGGACACTGAAGCTTTCTTT
-	15	TRBV5-5	TRBJ1-5	-	CASSFVGPGNQPQHF	TGTGCCAGCAGCTTTGTGGGGCCAGGCAATCAGCCCCAGCATTTT
-	15	TRBV9	TRBJ1-5	-	CASSSGHAAGQPQHF	TGTGCCAGCAGCTCGGGACACGCAGCAGGTCAGCCCCAGCATTTT
TRBD2	17	TRBV9	TRBJ2-3	-	CASSVGLAGGGTDTQYF	TGTGCCAGCAGCGTAGGTCTAGCGGGGGGGGGCACAGATACGCAGTATTTT
TRBD2	13	TRBV5-1	TRBJ2-1	-	CASTLAGDDEQFF	TGCGCCAGCACACTAGCGGGAGACGATGAGCAGTTCTTC
-	16	TRBV11-3	TRBJ2-2	-	CASSFSGKRNTGELFF	TGTGCCAGCAGCTTCTCAGGGAAGAGGAACACCGGGGAGCTGTTTTTT